This TCR beta chain stems from a study of T cell responses to AZD1222 COVID-19 vaccine. Sequenced by immunoSEQ multiplex PCR; TCRdb stores in-frame clones only, minus some. The profile shows about 54,000 clones, about 89% of them singletons. Overall study findings and caveats: Among AZD1222 vaccinees, only 5 to 7 were seropositive at baseline. Clonal diversity may have been underestimated, and the donors were mostly white British, with more females than males. Two AZD1222 doses significantly raised spike-specific TCR breadth and depth over controls.

On this clone: The antigen is not known.

The germline V gene has CDR1 PRHDT and CDR2 FYEKMQ (reference sequence). This CDR3 has 14 residues. Trimming took off 5 bases at V and 11 bases at J, with 21 bases between the two ends. This specimen was peripheral blood, taken 28 days after the second AZD1222 dose. This receptor was taken from an adult who received the AZD1222 COVID-19 vaccine. The V and J genes are TRBV13 and TRBJ1-1, with D perhaps matching TRBD1 (6 bases). CDR3 bases: TGTGCCAGCAGCCCACAGGGTAGCATGAAACGGGCTTTCTTT. It specifies CASSPQGSMKRAFF.